This T cell receptor (beta chain) was recovered during a study of Ad26.COV2.S vaccination and SARS-CoV-2 variants. The CDR3 contains 16 residues. Trimming removed 6 bases at V and 4 bases at J, with 16 bases between. Germline CDR1 MDHEN, CDR2 SYDVKM. TCRdb's table, derived via immunoSEQ multiplex PCR, lists solely in-frame clones and lacks some. This sample yields around 450,000 clones, of which 89% are seen a single time; about 2.4% belongs to the top ten. This sample's treatment: around 19 received Ad26.COV2.S at low or high dose, single or two shots; roughly five received placebo; per-sample allocation not given. Each sample was drawn 63 days after the first injection (of vaccine or placebo).

The receptor comes from a person between 18 and 65 years old who received the Ad26.COV2.S COVID-19 vaccine or a placebo. The chain employs TRBV28 and TRBJ2-6; the D gene is possibly TRBD1 (6 bases). The sample in question was peripheral blood, obtained in a trial of Ad26.COV2.S vaccine versus placebo. As DNA, the CDR3 is TGTGCCAGCAGCCGCACAGGGCCCCGAGGGGCCAACGTCCTGACTTTC. It encodes CASSRTGPRGANVLTF.